Listed here are 24 T cell receptor beta chains from one sample, sequenced in a study of identical twins. MiXCR was run by TCRdb on the 5' RACE reads, yielding one entry per CDR3 protein. The table records some 630,000 distinct CDR3 sequences, around 7.4% of them present only once. The same specimen was also included in a second study, on yellow fever vaccine responses in identical twins.

The sequenced sample consisted of PBMCs. These receptors all come from a woman between 18 and 29 years old in good health.

In this sample, this clonotype turned up a few times. The V and J genes are TRBV18 and TRBJ2-3; no reliable D call. Trimming cost V 0 bases and J 2 bases, with 6 bases left between them. The CDR3 runs 14 residues. The germline V gene has CDR1 KGHSH and CDR2 LQKENI. The CDR3 region has the DNA TGTGCCAGCTCACCACCGACAAACACAGATACGCAGTATTTT. Its translation is CASSPPTNTDTQYF.

This clonotype was seen ten or more times. This chain connects TRBV3-1 to TRBJ2-5; the match to TRBD1 covers 9 bases. The CDR3 runs to 15 residues. Germline V gene sequence: CDR1 LGHDT, CDR2 YNNKEL (reference sequence). Germline trimming cut 0 bases from V and 6 bases from J; bases unmatched to any gene: 5. This CDR3 is CASSQEGTGWQTQYF. The CDR3 nucleotides are TGTGCCAGCAGCCAAGAAGGGACAGGGTGGCAGACCCAGTACTTC.

The sample holds many counts of this clonotype. The genes are TRBV6-1 and TRBJ2-7; 12 nucleotides match TRBD1. CDR1 and CDR2 from the germline V gene are MNHNS and SASEGT. This CDR3 has 16 amino acids. Trimming at V came to 5 bases and at J to 0 bases, leaving 5 bases not matched to a gene. The CDR3 here is CASSPPGQGASYEQYV. CDR3 bases: TGTGCCAGCAGTCCACCGGGACAGGGGGCCTCCTACGAGCAGTACGTC.

The chain combines TRBV11-2 with TRBJ2-2, with TRBD1 matching over 9 bases. V was pared by 2 bases and J by 5 bases, with 9 bases of the junction left unmatched. CDR1 is SGHAT, CDR2 FQNNGV, per germline. The CDR3 extends over 17 amino acids. CDR3 in amino acids: CASSLIGDRDSTGELFF. The CDR3 nucleotides are TGTGCCAGCAGCTTAATCGGGGACAGGGACTCTACCGGGGAGCTGTTTTTT.

CDR3 loop: CASSLRPGLANTGELFF. The CDR3 region has the DNA TGTGCCAGCAGTTTAAGGCCGGGACTCGCGAACACCGGGGAGCTGTTTTTT. The chain carries TRBV12-3 or TRBV12-4 and TRBJ2-2; a possible D gene is TRBD2 (6 bases). This CDR3 region has 17 residues. V was clipped by 2 bases and J by 0 bases, with 13 bases between them.

The sample holds a few counts of this clonotype. The V gene is TRBV27, the J gene TRBJ2-5; tentatively, D is TRBD2 (5 bases). Germline V gene data show CDR1 as MNHEY and CDR2 as SMNVEV (reference sequence). This CDR3 has 14 amino acids. V lost 4 bases and J lost 5, with 14 bases in between. The DNA for the CDR3 is TGTGCCAGCAGTTCCATTCGGGATTCGGAGACCCAGTACTTC. Amino acids: CASSSIRDSETQYF.

The chain is built from TRBV7-9 and TRBJ2-3; no reliable D call. Germline CDR1 is SEHNR and CDR2 is FQNEAQ (reference sequence). With 0 bases removed from V and 1 base from J, the gap between germline ends came to 11 bases. The CDR3 is 16 amino acids. The CDR3 coding sequence is TGTGCCAGCAGCTTAGCCCGAGCACGGGGCACAGATACGCAGTATTTT. Translating it yields CASSLARARGTDTQYF.

Ten or more counts support this clonotype. The V gene is TRBV28, the J gene TRBJ1-1; D remains unclear. Germline lookup yields CDR1 MDHEN and CDR2 SYDVKM. This CDR3 comprises 12 residues. Trimming pared 5 bases from V and 11 bases from J, leaving 15 bases between. CDR3 residues: CASSPSSREAFF. The CDR3 nucleotides are TGTGCCAGCAGTCCCTCGTCTAGGGAGGCTTTCTTT.

This clonotype was seen at least ten times. The chain is built from TRBV10-3 and TRBJ2-7, with D uncertain. Per the germline V gene, CDR1 is ENHRY and CDR2 is SYGVKD. This CDR3 is 12 amino acids long. Trimming took 8 bases from V and 5 from J, leaving 13 bases between them. The CDR3 DNA reads as TGTGCCATCCTTGGGCCCCGGGACGAGCAGTACTTC. Amino acid sequence: CAILGPRDEQYF.

J is TRBJ2-7 and V is TRBV2; D not resolved. The V gene's germline CDR1 is SNHLY and CDR2 FYNNEI. The CDR3 has 12 residues. Trimming stripped 2 bases from V and 3 bases from J, with 5 bases between. CDR3 sequence (DNA): TGTGCCAGCAGTGAATCCAACTACGAGCAGTACGTC. This encodes CASSESNYEQYV.

This clonotype came up a few times. This rearrangement joins TRBV14 to TRBJ2-7, with D possibly matching TRBD1 (6 bases). CDR1 SGHDN and CDR2 FVKESK come from the germline V gene. The CDR3 covers 15 residues. The ends were cut back, 3 bases at V and 0 bases at J, with 12 bases in the middle. The CDR3 nucleotides are TGTGCCAGCAGCCACCTGGACAGAGACTCCTACGAGCAGTACTTC. It encodes CASSHLDRDSYEQYF.

This clonotype was observed at least ten times. The V call is TRBV6-5, the J call TRBJ1-4; D is uncertain. Germline CDR1 and CDR2: MNHEY and SVGAGI. The germline V and J ends were trimmed by 0 bases and 8 bases, with 22 bases remaining between them. The CDR3 is made up of 18 amino acids. The CDR3 loop is CASSYSNLDLADTEKLFF. In nucleotides, the CDR3 is TGTGCCAGCAGTTACTCGAACTTAGACCTCGCTGATACCGAAAAACTGTTTTTT.

This clonotype was counted many times. The V call is TRBV7-3, the J call TRBJ2-3; either TRBD1 or TRBD2 may supply D (5 bases each). The germline V gene has CDR1 SGHTA and CDR2 FQGTGA. V lost 5 bases and J lost 7, with 25 bases in between. The CDR3 has 17 residues. The CDR3 loop reads CASSPLGVGSVQNTQYF. CDR3 coding DNA: TGTGCCAGCAGCCCCCTGGGGGTGGGGAGTGTTCAGAATACGCAGTATTTT.

This clonotype has more than one count but fewer than ten. The chain employs TRBV4-2 and TRBJ2-3; 7 nucleotides align to TRBD2. Germline V CDR1 and CDR2: LGHNA, YNFKEQ. With 2 bases clipped from V and 5 bases from J, the junction kept 10 bases outside the gene matches. The CDR3 has 16 residues. The chain's CDR3 is CASSQPGREAEDTQYF. CDR3 bases: TGTGCCAGCAGCCAACCGGGACGGGAGGCAGAAGATACGCAGTATTTT.

This clonotype was counted many times. V is TRBV29-1 and J is TRBJ1-4; 9 bases are a match to TRBD1. The ends lost 0 bases at V and 5 bases at J; junction bases unmatched: 4. CDR1 SQVTM and CDR2 ANQGSEA come from the germline V gene. The CDR3 contains 15 residues. As DNA, the CDR3 is TGCAGCGTTGAAGATTGGGGACAGGGCAATGAAAAACTGTTTTTT. Protein sequence: CSVEDWGQGNEKLFF.

The chain couples TRBV2 to TRBJ2-1; a weak D match, TRBD1 (6 bases). V was trimmed by 5 bases and J by 6 bases, leaving 17 bases between them. CDR1 and CDR2 (germline): SNHLY, FYNNEI. This CDR3 has 15 residues. The CDR3 spells CASSNRVPLFNEQFF. DNA of the CDR3: TGTGCCAGCAGTAACAGGGTTCCCCTCTTCAATGAGCAGTTCTTC. Complete variable domain (other parts from reference TRBV2 and TRBJ2-1): EPEVTQTPSHQVTQMGQEVILRCVPISNHLYFYWYRQILGQKVEFLVSFYNNEISEKSEIFDDQFSVERPDGSNFTLKIRSTKLEDSAMYFCASSNRVPLFNEQFFGPGTRLTVL.

This clonotype has a handful of counts. The chain carries TRBV7-8 and TRBJ2-1; TRBD1 or TRBD2 may be the D gene (5 bases each). V lost 5 bases and J 4 bases, leaving 18 bases between the germline ends. The CDR3 contains 16 residues. The germline V gene encodes CDR1 SGHVS and CDR2 FQNEAQ. CDR3 loop: CASSHREGRGYNEQFF. The CDR3 DNA follows: TGTGCCAGCAGCCACAGAGAGGGGAGAGGATACAATGAGCAGTTCTTC.

The genes are TRBV6-5 and TRBJ2-1; D could derive from TRBD1 or TRBD2 (5 bases each). This CDR3 contains 13 residues. From germline, CDR1 is MNHEY and CDR2 SVGAGI. V lost 4 bases and J 7 bases, leaving 11 bases between the germline ends. The CDR3 here is CASSFEGRNEQFF. The CDR3 bases are TGTGCCAGCAGTTTTGAGGGGCGAAATGAGCAGTTCTTC.

At least ten counts were recorded for this clonotype. The V and J genes are TRBV18 and TRBJ1-1; no firm D call. This CDR3 has 12 amino acids. The germline V and J ends were trimmed by 3 bases and 5 bases, with 7 bases remaining between them. Germline CDR1 KGHSH, CDR2 LQKENI. For the CDR3, the DNA is TGTGCCAGCTCACCCGATGGGACTGAAGCTTTCTTT. Its protein is CASSPDGTEAFF.

This clonotype was detected a few times. The rearrangement uses TRBV19 and TRBJ2-3; 9 bases agree with TRBD1. With 5 bases clipped from V and 6 bases from J, the junction kept 12 bases outside the gene matches. In germline, CDR1 is LNHDA, CDR2 SQIVND (reference sequence). The CDR3 covers 16 residues. CDR3 protein: CASSLVFGTGMDTQYF. The CDR3 DNA is TGTGCCAGTAGTTTGGTTTTCGGGACAGGGATGGATACGCAGTATTTT.

This clonotype occurred a few times. V and J are TRBV20-1 and TRBJ1-1; possibly TRBD1 for D (5 bases). The V end was cut by 3 bases, the J end by 3 bases, with 11 bases between. Germline lookup yields CDR1 DFQATT and CDR2 SNEGSKA (reference sequence). CDR3 length: 13 residues. The CDR3 DNA reads as TGCAGTGCTAGGGGGGGAGCGGACACTGAAGCTTTCTTT. It yields the protein CSARGGADTEAFF.

This clonotype has ten or more counts. The rearrangement links TRBV12-3 or TRBV12-4 to TRBJ2-1; TRBD1 might be the D (6 bases). This CDR3 contains 14 residues. Trimming left V 4 bases short and J 7 bases short, with 14 bases between. CDR3 bases: TGTGCCAGCAGTTGGGGCAGGGGTGGGAATGAGCAGTTCTTC. Translated, it gives CASSWGRGGNEQFF.

V and J are TRBV7-2 and TRBJ2-5, with D maybe TRBD2 (5 bases). Germline values: CDR1 SGHTA, CDR2 FQGNSA. V was clipped by 4 bases and J by 3 bases, with 15 bases between them. This CDR3 has 15 amino acids. The CDR3 protein is CASSSYRGREETQYF. In DNA form, the CDR3 reads TGTGCCAGCAGCTCCTATCGGGGTCGGGAAGAGACCCAGTACTTC.

The CDR3 DNA follows: TGTGCCAGCAGTTCCCCGGGCCCCAGGGACGAGCAGTACTTC. Protein: CASSSPGPRDEQYF. The J gene is TRBJ2-7, the V gene TRBV12-3 or TRBV12-4; tentatively, D is TRBD1 (5 bases). This CDR3 has 14 amino acids. Trimming took off 4 bases at V and 5 bases at J, with 15 bases between the two ends.